This T cell receptor beta chain stems from a study of monozygotic twins with inflammatory bowel disease. The CDR3 consists of 15 residues. Germline CDR1 reads MNHEY; CDR2 reads SVGEGT. TCRdb reworked the 5' RACE reads into one entry per CDR3 protein, no DNA. The listing records 300,000 to 350,000 distinct CDR3 sequences. The chain links TRBV6-2 or TRBV6-3 to TRBJ2-7; checking the TCRdb D call of TRBD2 is not possible without DNA. This receptor was obtained from a human donor with ulcerative colitis or Crohn's disease, or a healthy co-twin of an affected twin (not recorded which). Input material: blood. The chain's CDR3 is CASSRPPPVTYEQYF.